The rows below give T cell receptor beta chains drawn from one sample of a study of blood T cells in healthy people across ages. TCRdb fed the 5' RACE reads into MiXCR, producing one record per CDR3 protein. The repertoire holds approximately 1.5 million distinct CDR3 sequences, with 30% to 35% as singletons. The sample was blood. These receptors were obtained from a woman aged 25 to 39 in good health. Both conserved end residues are part of each CDR3. Each record gives: D gene, clone size, V gene, J gene, CDR3 protein, CDR3 DNA. A D gene is named only where the DNA matches it firmly. The size of a clone is reported for some rows only, either as once, few or many, or as a class for expanded clones.

D gene: .
clone size: .
V gene: TRBV20-1
J gene: TRBJ2-1
CDR3 protein: CSAGEAGSSRRSQEQFF
CDR3 DNA: TGCAGTGCTGGAGAGGCGGGGAGTAGCAGGAGATCCCAAGAGCAGTTCTTC

D gene: .
clone size: .
V gene: TRBV20-1
J gene: TRBJ2-3
CDR3 protein: CSALDRDSDTQYF
CDR3 DNA: TGCAGTGCACTCGACAGAGATTCAGATACGCAGTATTTT

D gene: TRBD1
clone size: few
V gene: TRBV24-1
J gene: TRBJ2-1
CDR3 protein: CATSDTGQGINEQFF
CDR3 DNA: TGTGCCACCAGTGATACGGGACAGGGGATTAATGAGCAGTTCTTC

D gene: .
clone size: .
V gene: TRBV5-1
J gene: TRBJ2-3
CDR3 protein: CAGSFEGGPTDTQYF
CDR3 DNA: TGCGCCGGCAGCTTCGAGGGGGGGCCCACAGATACGCAGTATTTT

D gene: .
clone size: .
V gene: TRBV30
J gene: TRBJ2-1
CDR3 protein: CAWTSVPSGEQFF
CDR3 DNA: TGTGCCTGGACTAGCGTTCCTTCGGGCGAGCAGTTCTTC

D gene: .
clone size: many
V gene: TRBV7-3
J gene: TRBJ2-3
CDR3 protein: CASSLQGFSTDTQYF
CDR3 DNA: TGTGCCAGCAGCCTACAGGGATTTAGCACAGATACGCAGTATTTT

D gene: TRBD2
clone size: few
V gene: TRBV29-1
J gene: TRBJ2-3
CDR3 protein: CSVEPLAGGRTDTQYF
CDR3 DNA: TGCAGCGTTGAGCCCCTAGCGGGGGGCCGCACAGATACGCAGTATTTT

D gene: TRBD2
clone size: .
V gene: TRBV20-1
J gene: TRBJ2-3
CDR3 protein: CSVQRPPQLAGVPDTQYF
CDR3 DNA: TGCAGTGTTCAAAGGCCCCCTCAACTAGCGGGAGTCCCAGATACGCAGTATTTT

D gene: .
clone size: .
V gene: TRBV9
J gene: TRBJ2-1
CDR3 protein: CVSSHSTRSSYNEQFF
CDR3 DNA: TGTGTCAGCAGCCACTCGACGAGAAGCTCCTACAATGAGCAGTTCTTC

D gene: .
clone size: .
V gene: TRBV15
J gene: TRBJ2-5
CDR3 protein: CATSKGLAREETQYF
CDR3 DNA: TGTGCCACCAGCAAGGGGCTAGCGAGGGAAGAGACCCAGTACTTC

D gene: TRBD2
clone size: few
V gene: TRBV12-3/TRBV12-4
J gene: TRBJ2-5
CDR3 protein: CASSFSSGGAGIRETQYF
CDR3 DNA: TGTGCCAGCAGTTTCTCCAGCGGGGGGGCCGGGATCAGAGAGACCCAGTACTTC

D gene: TRBD1
clone size: .
V gene: TRBV27
J gene: TRBJ2-2
CDR3 protein: CASSLFQGAGGELFF
CDR3 DNA: TGTGCCAGCAGTCTATTTCAGGGGGCCGGCGGGGAGCTGTTTTTT

D gene: .
clone size: once
V gene: TRBV9
J gene: TRBJ1-4
CDR3 protein: CASAPQQTTDEKLFF
CDR3 DNA: TGTGCCAGCGCCCCGCAACAGACAACTGATGAAAAACTGTTTTTT

D gene: .
clone size: few
V gene: TRBV6-1
J gene: TRBJ1-2
CDR3 protein: CASVRDYGYTF
CDR3 DNA: TGTGCCAGCGTCAGGGACTATGGCTACACCTTC

D gene: TRBD1
clone size: .
V gene: TRBV7-2
J gene: TRBJ2-1
CDR3 protein: CASSLKVQGVYNEQFF
CDR3 DNA: TGTGCCAGCAGCTTAAAGGTCCAGGGGGTGTACAATGAGCAGTTCTTC

D gene: TRBD2
clone size: .
V gene: TRBV20-1
J gene: TRBJ2-3
CDR3 protein: CSASHAGGTDTQYF
CDR3 DNA: TGCAGTGCTTCCCACGCGGGGGGCACAGATACGCAGTATTTT

D gene: .
clone size: .
V gene: TRBV10-3
J gene: TRBJ1-2
CDR3 protein: CAISEFDWNGYTF
CDR3 DNA: TGTGCCATCAGTGAGTTCGACTGGAACGGCTACACCTTC

D gene: .
clone size: few
V gene: TRBV6-2/TRBV6-3
J gene: TRBJ1-1
CDR3 protein: CASSSTGGYSEAFF
CDR3 DNA: TGTGCCAGCAGTTCTACAGGAGGCTATTCAGAAGCTTTCTTT

D gene: TRBD2
clone size: few
V gene: TRBV2
J gene: TRBJ2-7
CDR3 protein: CASGEALAGFGTYEQYF
CDR3 DNA: TGTGCCAGCGGTGAGGCCCTAGCGGGATTCGGAACCTACGAGCAGTACTTC

D gene: .
clone size: .
V gene: TRBV19
J gene: TRBJ1-5
CDR3 protein: CASQEQAHQPQHF
CDR3 DNA: TGTGCCAGCCAAGAACAGGCCCATCAGCCCCAGCATTTT

D gene: .
clone size: few
V gene: TRBV7-8
J gene: TRBJ1-1
CDR3 protein: CASSQYKREGYTEAFF
CDR3 DNA: TGTGCCAGCAGCCAGTACAAGCGAGAGGGGTACACTGAAGCTTTCTTT

D gene: .
clone size: .
V gene: TRBV7-2
J gene: TRBJ2-5
CDR3 protein: CASSHLENNEQYF
CDR3 DNA: TGTGCCAGCAGCCATCTAGAAAACAATGAGCAGTACTTC

D gene: TRBD1
clone size: .
V gene: TRBV20-1
J gene: TRBJ1-2
CDR3 protein: CSAGQEANYGYTF
CDR3 DNA: TGCAGTGCGGGACAGGAGGCTAACTATGGCTACACCTTC

D gene: TRBD2
clone size: many
V gene: TRBV20-1
J gene: TRBJ2-7
CDR3 protein: CSAPRASGTYEQYF
CDR3 DNA: TGCAGTGCTCCCCGGGCTAGCGGTACCTACGAGCAGTACTTC

D gene: TRBD2
clone size: few
V gene: TRBV5-1
J gene: TRBJ2-3
CDR3 protein: CASSLVQSAGARDTQYF
CDR3 DNA: TGCGCCAGCAGCTTGGTCCAGTCGGCGGGAGCCAGAGATACGCAGTATTTT

D gene: .
clone size: .
V gene: TRBV27
J gene: TRBJ2-5
CDR3 protein: CASSLGGTALGETQYF
CDR3 DNA: TGTGCCAGCAGTTTAGGGGGGACAGCCCTGGGAGAGACCCAGTACTTC

D gene: TRBD2
clone size: .
V gene: TRBV20-1
J gene: TRBJ2-3
CDR3 protein: CSATRAGGPRSTDTQYF
CDR3 DNA: TGCAGTGCAACGCGAGCGGGGGGGCCACGTAGCACAGATACGCAGTATTTT

D gene: .
clone size: few
V gene: TRBV5-4
J gene: TRBJ2-3
CDR3 protein: CASSSKQGTDTQYF
CDR3 DNA: TGTGCCAGCAGCTCAAAACAGGGAACAGATACGCAGTATTTT

D gene: TRBD2
clone size: few
V gene: TRBV9
J gene: TRBJ2-3
CDR3 protein: CASSNSGGSKDTQYF
CDR3 DNA: TGTGCCAGCAGCAACAGCGGGGGGTCGAAAGATACGCAGTATTTT

D gene: .
clone size: .
V gene: TRBV6-6
J gene: TRBJ2-1
CDR3 protein: CASSYRHGLDEQFF
CDR3 DNA: TGTGCCAGCAGTTACCGCCACGGTTTGGATGAGCAGTTCTTC

D gene: .
clone size: few
V gene: TRBV28
J gene: TRBJ2-7
CDR3 protein: CASSFAGGGGDEQYF
CDR3 DNA: TGTGCCAGCAGTTTCGCAGGGGGTGGGGGGGATGAGCAGTACTTC

D gene: .
clone size: few
V gene: TRBV20-1
J gene: TRBJ2-3
CDR3 protein: CSASVGASTDTQYF
CDR3 DNA: TGCAGTGCTAGTGTGGGGGCAAGCACAGATACGCAGTATTTT

D gene: .
clone size: .
V gene: TRBV20-1
J gene: TRBJ2-3
CDR3 protein: CSALGQPDTQYF
CDR3 DNA: TGCAGTGCTTTAGGACAGCCAGATACGCAGTATTTT

D gene: TRBD2
clone size: .
V gene: TRBV12-3/TRBV12-4
J gene: TRBJ2-5
CDR3 protein: CASSRTSGRVQETQYF
CDR3 DNA: TGTGCCAGCAGTCGGACTAGCGGGAGGGTCCAAGAGACCCAGTACTTC

D gene: TRBD2
clone size: .
V gene: TRBV27
J gene: TRBJ2-7
CDR3 protein: CASTSSGGAGDEQYF
CDR3 DNA: TGTGCCAGCACCAGTAGCGGGGGGGCCGGCGACGAGCAGTACTTC

D gene: TRBD2
clone size: few
V gene: TRBV20-1
J gene: TRBJ2-1
CDR3 protein: CSANAAGGRFYNEQFF
CDR3 DNA: TGCAGTGCTAACGCGGCGGGGGGGCGATTTTACAATGAGCAGTTCTTC

D gene: .
clone size: .
V gene: TRBV6-6
J gene: TRBJ1-1
CDR3 protein: CASSYVGKNTEAFF
CDR3 DNA: TGTGCCAGCAGTTACGTGGGTAAGAACACTGAAGCTTTCTTT

D gene: .
clone size: many
V gene: TRBV27
J gene: TRBJ2-7
CDR3 protein: CASSPTGRYEQYF
CDR3 DNA: TGTGCCAGCAGTCCCACAGGGCGCTACGAGCAGTACTTC

D gene: .
clone size: .
V gene: TRBV2
J gene: TRBJ1-2
CDR3 protein: CASSDGLPDGGYTF
CDR3 DNA: TGTGCCAGCAGTGACGGTTTGCCAGATGGAGGCTACACCTTC

D gene: .
clone size: .
V gene: TRBV9
J gene: TRBJ1-2
CDR3 protein: CASSVDPNYGYTF
CDR3 DNA: TGTGCCAGCAGCGTAGACCCGAACTATGGCTACACCTTC